A single sample gave rise to the 26 T cell receptor beta chains below, sequenced in a study of cytomegalovirus exposure and HLA in healthy donors. The PCR was carried out with 60 Vbeta primers and 13 Jbeta primers. The protocol was immunoSEQ multiplex PCR, while the TCRdb copy is restricted to in-frame clones and leaves out a portion. The profile covers 150,000 to 200,000 clones, with over 65% appearing a single time and 0.7% to 0.85% taken by the ten largest. Input material: PBMCs. These receptor sequences come from a female donor in good health and CMV-seronegative.

The chain employs TRBV11-2 and TRBJ2-1; 8 bases are a match to TRBD2. The CDR3 is 15 residues long. The trim removed 5 bases at V and 0 bases at J, leaving 3 bases unmatched. CDR1 and CDR2 (germline): SGHAT, FQNNGV. CDR3: CASSPGGSSYNEQFF. CDR3 nucleotides: TGTGCCAGCAGCCCGGGGGGGAGCTCCTACAATGAGCAGTTCTTC.

The genes are TRBV5-1 and TRBJ2-5, with TRBD2 identical over 16 bases. Germline CDR1 reads SGHRS; CDR2 reads YFSETQ. The CDR3 has 19 residues. V lost 3 bases to trimming and J lost 2 bases; unmatched junction nucleotides: 10. CDR3 amino acids: CASSYVPGLAGGPQETQYF. CDR3 in DNA: TGCGCCAGCAGCTATGTCCCGGGACTAGCGGGAGGGCCTCAAGAGACCCAGTACTTC.

The genes are TRBV7-2 and TRBJ1-5, with D possibly TRBD1 on 5 matching bases. The CDR3 has 14 amino acids. In germline, CDR1 is SGHTA, CDR2 FQGNSA. The V end lost 4 bases, the J end lost 4 bases, and 11 bases lay between the germline ends. CDR3: CASSSRSGNQPQHF. Written as DNA, the CDR3 is TGTGCCAGCAGCTCTCGCTCAGGGAATCAGCCCCAGCATTTT.

The chain couples TRBV30 to TRBJ1-2; D may be TRBD1 (6 bases). This CDR3 has 13 amino acids. CDR1 and CDR2 from the germline V gene are GTSNPN and SVGIG (reference sequence). V was cut by 2 bases and J by 8 bases, with 15 bases left in between. The CDR3 sequence is CAWSPQGRSGYTF. CDR3 bases: TGTGCCTGGAGTCCGCAGGGGCGGTCCGGCTACACCTTC.

This chain connects TRBV4-3 to TRBJ1-5; 7 positions agree with TRBD1. From germline, CDR1 is LGHNA and CDR2 YSLEER. The CDR3 is 18 amino acids. Unmatched junction bases numbered 11, after V lost 2 bases and J lost 1 base. CDR3 coding DNA: TGCGCCAGCAGCCAATACGCACAGGGGATCGAAAGCAATCAGCCCCAGCATTTT. Translated, it gives CASSQYAQGIESNQPQHF.

There are a few counts of this clone. The genes are TRBV9 and TRBJ1-3; possible D gene TRBD1, 6 bases. Trimming removed 4 bases at V and 4 bases at J, with 21 bases between. In germline, CDR1 is SGDLS, CDR2 YYNGEE. CDR3 size: 17 residues. CDR3 residues: CASSSRGGGLSGNTIYF. DNA for the CDR3: TGTGCCAGCAGCTCGCGAGGGGGAGGGCTGTCGGGAAACACCATATATTTT.

This rearrangement joins TRBV19 to TRBJ2-3, with TRBD2 matching over 7 bases. CDR1 and CDR2 (germline): LNHDA, SQIVND (reference sequence). J gave up 2 bases and V 5 bases, and 4 bases lay outside the gene matches. This CDR3 has 14 residues. The CDR3 spells CASSYSGTTDTQYF. The CDR3 DNA is TGTGCCAGTAGTTACAGCGGGACCACAGATACGCAGTATTTT.

The chain has TRBV27 and TRBJ1-2; D might be TRBD1 (6 bases). Germline V gene data show CDR1 as MNHEY and CDR2 as SMNVEV (reference sequence). The CDR3 sequence is 14 residues long. Between the trimmed V and J ends, which lost 2 bases and 8 bases, there was a span of 15 bases. CDR3 nucleotide sequence: TGTGCCAGCAGTTTACACGACAGGTTGGGAGGCTACACCTTC. Amino acid sequence: CASSLHDRLGGYTF.

The chain carries TRBV7-9 and TRBJ1-2; 9 bases are shared with TRBD1. The CDR3 contains 15 residues. Looked up from germline, CDR1 is SEHNR and CDR2 is FQNEAQ (reference sequence). V gave up 1 base and J gave up 7 bases; unmatched junction bases: 7. CDR3 protein: CASSLVAGTGSGYTF. The CDR3, as DNA: TGTGCCAGCAGCTTAGTTGCCGGGACAGGGAGTGGCTACACCTTC.

This clone was counted a few times. V usage is TRBV19 and J usage is TRBJ2-3; D perhaps matches TRBD1 (5 bases). Trimming left V 6 bases short and J 5 bases short, with 9 bases between. CDR3 size: 12 residues. Looked up from germline, CDR1 is LNHDA and CDR2 is SQIVND (reference sequence). CDR3 in DNA: TGTGCCAGTAGGAGCCAGGGAGATACGCAGTATTTT. This sequence encodes CASRSQGDTQYF.

A remark on this clone: One junction end does not reproduce the germline sequence, and a read error may be involved. The CDR3, as DNA: TGCGCCAGCAGCCCCTGGGCCGGGACTAGCGGGAGTACAGCCAAAAACAGTCAGTACTTC. Translation: CASSPWAGTSGSTAKNSQYF. V gene TRBV4-3 combines with J gene TRBJ2-4, with TRBD2 identical over 14 bases. Germline lookup yields CDR1 LGHNA and CDR2 YSLEER. CDR3 length: 20 residues.

This chain connects TRBV10-2 to TRBJ2-4, with D tentatively TRBD1 (6 bases). From germline, CDR1 is WSHSY and CDR2 SAAADI. The CDR3 covers 15 residues. Deletions cut 4 bases from V and 1 base from J, with 11 bases between. Here the CDR3 DNA reads TGCGCCAGCAGTGCTCCAGGGGTGGCCAAAAACATTCAGTACTTC. Encoded protein: CASSAPGVAKNIQYF.

The V gene is TRBV5-1, the J gene TRBJ1-4, with 7 bases that match TRBD1. With V trimmed by 4 bases and J by 7 bases, 10 bases remained unmatched. The CDR3 is 15 amino acids. The germline V gene has CDR1 SGHRS and CDR2 YFSETQ. The CDR3 sequence: CASSRTGTVFEKLFF. The DNA of the CDR3 is TGCGCCAGCAGCCGCACCGGGACAGTCTTTGAAAAACTGTTTTTT.

The rearrangement links TRBV7-6 to TRBJ1-5; D is possibly TRBD1 (5 bases). Germline V lookup: CDR1 SGHVS, CDR2 FNYEAQ. This CDR3 has 15 residues. V dropped 3 bases and J dropped 0 bases, with 9 bases sitting between them. In DNA form, the CDR3 reads TGTGCCAGCAGCTTTGCGGGGGATAGCAATCAGCCCCAGCATTTT. Its translation is CASSFAGDSNQPQHF. The complete variable domain, with remaining parts taken from reference TRBV7-6 and TRBJ1-5, reads GAGVSQSPRYKVTKRGQDVALRCDPISGHVSLYWYRQALGQGPEFLTYFNYEAQQDKSGLPNDRFSAERPEGSISTLTIQRTEQRDSAMYRCASSFAGDSNQPQHFGDGTRLSIL.

This clone occurred a few times. V is TRBV19 and J is TRBJ2-1; tentative D call: TRBD2 (6 bases). V was shortened by 0 bases and J by 5 bases, with 11 bases between the two germline ends. The CDR3 covers 15 residues. Germline V gene sequence: CDR1 LNHDA, CDR2 SQIVND (reference sequence). The DNA of the CDR3 is TGTGCCAGTAGTATAGATATGGCGGGGAACAATGAGCAGTTCTTC. Its protein is CASSIDMAGNNEQFF.

The rearrangement joins TRBV7-6 to TRBJ2-7; 8 nucleotides align to TRBD1. With V trimmed by 1 base and J by 6 bases, 5 bases remained unmatched. Germline V lookup: CDR1 SGHVS, CDR2 FNYEAQ. The CDR3 covers 14 residues. The CDR3 is CASSLGTGYAEQYF. DNA of the CDR3: TGTGCCAGCAGCTTAGGGACAGGGTATGCCGAGCAGTACTTC.

The rearrangement uses TRBV9 and TRBJ2-1; 12 nucleotides match TRBD2. Germline V gene sequence: CDR1 SGDLS, CDR2 YYNGEE. Trimming removed 0 bases from V and 0 bases from J; junction bases left unmatched: 19. This CDR3 is built from 23 residues. The CDR3 sequence: CASSVGELAGGLPTPSSYNEQFF. The CDR3 DNA sequence: TGTGCCAGCAGCGTAGGGGAACTAGCGGGAGGACTCCCTACCCCGAGCTCCTACAATGAGCAGTTCTTC.

The chain combines TRBV4-2 with TRBJ2-3; 13 bases are a match to TRBD2. The trim removed 0 bases at V and 5 bases at J, leaving 2 bases unmatched. This CDR3 has 16 amino acids. Germline V gene sequence: CDR1 LGHNA, CDR2 YNFKEQ. As DNA, the CDR3 is TGTGCCAGCAGCCAAGACCGGACTAGCGGGAGAGATACGCAGTATTTT. Translation: CASSQDRTSGRDTQYF.

This clone was counted a single time. This rearrangement joins TRBV4-3 to TRBJ1-1, with 7 bases matching TRBD1. Germline CDR1 reads LGHNA; CDR2 reads YSLEER. This CDR3 has 15 amino acids. Trimming cost V 1 base and J 2 bases; bases outside gene matches: 4. CDR3 sequence (DNA): TGCGCCAGCAGCCAAGTTTTAGGGGGCAACACTGAAGCTTTCTTT. Translated: CASSQVLGGNTEAFF.

The rearrangement joins TRBV9 to TRBJ2-5; 9 nucleotides agree with TRBD1. The CDR3 has 15 residues. J was trimmed by 5 bases and V by 3 bases; bases with no gene match: 8. In germline, CDR1 is SGDLS, CDR2 YYNGEE. DNA of the CDR3: TGTGCCAGCAGCGCCCGGGACAGGGATGGGGAGACCCAGTACTTC. It is translated as CASSARDRDGETQYF. The variable domain in full, completed from reference TRBV9 and TRBJ2-5, reads DSGVTQTPKHLITATGQRVTLRCSPRSGDLSVYWYQQSLDQGLQFLIQYYNGEERAKGNILERFSAQQFPDLHSELNLSSLELGDSALYFCASSARDRDGETQYFGPGTRLLVL.

For this clone: Distinct nucleotide sequences in the sample also encode this CDR3. The rearrangement links TRBV7-2 to TRBJ2-7; D unclear. The germline V gene has CDR1 SGHTA and CDR2 FQGNSA. The V end lost 3 bases, the J end lost 0 bases, and 3 bases lay between the germline ends. CDR3 length equals 12 residues. The CDR3 is CASSLSSYEQYF. The CDR3 nucleotides are TGTGCCAGCAGCTTGAGCTCCTACGAGCAGTACTTC.

This clone was seen a handful of times. Other DNA sequences in this sample translate to the same CDR3. The chain is built from TRBV6-5 and TRBJ2-7; 9 nucleotides agree with TRBD1. V was pared by 6 bases and J by 5 bases, with 8 bases of the junction left unmatched. The CDR3 is made up of 14 amino acids. Germline lookup yields CDR1 MNHEY and CDR2 SVGAGI. The CDR3 is CASSRGQGRNEQYF. CDR3 DNA: TGTGCCAGCAGCCGAGGACAGGGGAGGAACGAGCAGTACTTC.

The chain combines TRBV5-1 with TRBJ2-3, with TRBD2 matching over 10 bases. The germline CDR1 and CDR2 sequences are SGHRS and YFSETQ. The ends lost 0 bases at V and 0 bases at J; junction bases unmatched: 7. The CDR3 runs to 18 residues. CDR3 amino acids: CASSLGLAGDLSTDTQYF. The CDR3 DNA reads as TGCGCCAGCAGCTTGGGGCTAGCGGGGGACCTTAGCACAGATACGCAGTATTTT.

The chain links TRBV5-4 to TRBJ2-3, with D maybe TRBD2 (6 bases). Germline values: CDR1 SGHNT, CDR2 YYREEE (reference sequence). Between the trimmed V and J ends, which lost 3 bases and 10 bases, there was a span of 12 bases. The CDR3 sequence is 12 residues long. In nucleotides, the CDR3 is TGTGCCAGCAGCTGGGGGGTGGAGGCGCAGTATTTT. Amino acids: CASSWGVEAQYF.

The V gene is TRBV7-9, the J gene TRBJ2-7, with D uncertain. CDR1 is SEHNR, CDR2 FQNEAQ, per germline (reference sequence). This CDR3 contains 13 residues. Trimming removed 3 bases from V and 10 bases from J, with 16 bases in between. For the CDR3, the DNA is TGTGCCAGCAGCTTCCCAACAGCAGAGAACCAGTACTTC. Translating it yields CASSFPTAENQYF.

The V call is TRBV5-6, the J call TRBJ2-3, with 8 bases aligning to TRBD1. CDR1 is SGHDT, CDR2 YYEEEE, per germline. This CDR3 has 15 amino acids. After removal of 4 bases from V and 5 bases from J, the junction contained 9 bases not matched to a gene. The CDR3 loop is CASSLGRGPLDTQYF. The CDR3 DNA reads TGTGCCAGCAGCCTTGGCAGGGGGCCTCTAGATACGCAGTATTTT.